This TCR beta chain was recorded in a study of shared clonotypes between healthy human individuals. Terminally differentiated effector memory CD45RA+ cells were excluded from the naive CD8 cells, which were CD45RO-negative and positively selected for CCR7. The J segment lost 7 bases and the V segment lost 4 bases, leaving 2 bases of the junction unmatched. CDR1 and CDR2 from the germline V gene are KGHSH and LQKENI. This CDR3 has 14 residues. Replicate PCRs from sorted subsets contained around 200 ng DNA, which is around 30,000 T cell genomes. Original analysis: ImmunoSEQ yielded junction-only sequences lacking quality scores, so filtering differed. Using immunoSEQ multiplex PCR, the repertoire was profiled, and TCRdb retains in-frame clones only, with some absent. That table furnishes V, J and clone size, whereas the DNA furnished D and trimming. This sample has about 580,000 clones, with roughly 98% found just once.

The chain links TRBV18 to TRBJ2-1; the match to TRBD2 covers 12 bases. This TCR was recovered from a man in his thirties or forties in good health. The sequencing sample was made of naive CD8+ T cells sorted from blood. For the CDR3, the DNA is TGTGCCAGCTCACACGGGACTAGCGGGAATGAGCAGTTCTTC. This codes for CASSHGTSGNEQFF.